The rows below give T cell receptor beta chains drawn from one sample of a study of T-cell memory formation after mild COVID-19. TCRdb re-analysed the 5' RACE reads in MiXCR, keeping a single row per CDR3 protein. The sample has approximately 260,000 distinct CDR3 sequences; roughly 15% are singletons. Sequencing was done on a sample of PBMCs or a T cell subset sorted from them (not recorded which). The receptors come from a young man who had mild COVID-19 (a few samples of this study predate the infection). Cell type and time point are not known. The CDR3 runs from the conserved cysteine through the conserved F or W. The order of the fields is clone size, J gene, D gene, V gene, CDR3 DNA, CDR3 protein. The D gene is left open where the match is weak. Not every row has a clone size; where given, it reads once, few, many or a size class.

clone size: few; J gene: TRBJ1-1; D gene: .; V gene: TRBV2; CDR3 DNA: TGTGCCAGCAGTGAAGGTGGCAGGGTCCCTTTCTTT; CDR3 protein: CASSEGGRVPFF
clone size: .; J gene: TRBJ1-1; D gene: TRBD1; V gene: TRBV12-3/TRBV12-4; CDR3 DNA: TGTGCCAGCAGTTCCCCAGGGGGGCAGTGGACTGAAGCTTTCTTT; CDR3 protein: CASSSPGGQWTEAFF
clone size: few; J gene: TRBJ1-1; D gene: .; V gene: TRBV20-1; CDR3 DNA: TGCAGTGCTAGAGGACAGAACACTGAAGCTTTCTTT; CDR3 protein: CSARGQNTEAFF
clone size: few; J gene: TRBJ2-7; D gene: .; V gene: TRBV25-1; CDR3 DNA: TGTGCCAGCAGTGATCGAGGGTGGAGCTCCTACGAGCAGTACTTC; CDR3 protein: CASSDRGWSSYEQYF
clone size: many; J gene: TRBJ2-2; D gene: .; V gene: TRBV6-5; CDR3 DNA: TGTGCCAGCAGTTACACGGGACCCTTGAACACCGGGGAGCTGTTTTTT; CDR3 protein: CASSYTGPLNTGELFF
clone size: many; J gene: TRBJ2-5; D gene: .; V gene: TRBV2; CDR3 DNA: TGTGCCAGCAGTGAAAGTCAGCGAGAGACCCAGTACTTC; CDR3 protein: CASSESQRETQYF
clone size: few; J gene: TRBJ2-3; D gene: .; V gene: TRBV20-1; CDR3 DNA: TGCAGTCTCGGTGTCACAGATACGCAGTATTTT; CDR3 protein: CSLGVTDTQYF
clone size: few; J gene: TRBJ2-3; D gene: TRBD1; V gene: TRBV20-1; CDR3 DNA: TGCAGTGCTAGGATCCCGGGACAGGGGGCAGGGGATACGCAGTATTTT; CDR3 protein: CSARIPGQGAGDTQYF
clone size: .; J gene: TRBJ1-2; D gene: .; V gene: TRBV7-2; CDR3 DNA: TGTGCCAGCAGCCCCCGGGAGGGGGGAGGGTATGGCTACACCTTC; CDR3 protein: CASSPREGGGYGYTF
clone size: .; J gene: TRBJ1-2; D gene: .; V gene: TRBV28; CDR3 DNA: TGTGCCAGCAGTCCTAATTTCTATGGCTACACCTTC; CDR3 protein: CASSPNFYGYTF
clone size: .; J gene: TRBJ1-5; D gene: TRBD1; V gene: TRBV7-2; CDR3 DNA: TGTGCCAGCAGCTTGGGGGGGACAGGGTCCGTCGGTCAGCCCCAGCATTTT; CDR3 protein: CASSLGGTGSVGQPQHF
clone size: .; J gene: TRBJ2-2; D gene: .; V gene: TRBV12-3/TRBV12-4; CDR3 DNA: TGTGCCAGCAGTTTAGAATACAGTTCCGGGGAGCTGTTTTTT; CDR3 protein: CASSLEYSSGELFF
clone size: .; J gene: TRBJ2-4; D gene: TRBD1; V gene: TRBV7-9; CDR3 DNA: TGTGCCATCTCGGGACAGACCTCCCTAGCCAAAAACATTCAGTACTTC; CDR3 protein: CAISGQTSLAKNIQYF
clone size: .; J gene: TRBJ1-2; D gene: TRBD1; V gene: TRBV5-1; CDR3 DNA: TGCGCCAGCAGCACCTCCGGACAGGGTATGGACTATGGCTACACCTTC; CDR3 protein: CASSTSGQGMDYGYTF
clone size: few; J gene: TRBJ2-7; D gene: TRBD1; V gene: TRBV7-3; CDR3 DNA: TGTGCCAGCAGCTTGGGGCCCGGGACAGGGGCCTACGAGCAGTACTTC; CDR3 protein: CASSLGPGTGAYEQYF
clone size: few; J gene: TRBJ1-3; D gene: .; V gene: TRBV18; CDR3 DNA: TGTGCCAGCTCAAGGGGACTCACGAGCTCTGGAAACACCATATATTTT; CDR3 protein: CASSRGLTSSGNTIYF
clone size: many; J gene: TRBJ1-1; D gene: .; V gene: TRBV5-1; CDR3 DNA: TGCGCCAGCAGCTTGGTCGTGACGCCCCGGGGCACTGAAGCTTTCTTT; CDR3 protein: CASSLVVTPRGTEAFF
clone size: .; J gene: TRBJ2-3; D gene: .; V gene: TRBV9; CDR3 DNA: TGTGCCAGCAGCCCCTTAGTCGGGGCCACTACGCAGTATTTT; CDR3 protein: CASSPLVGATTQYF
clone size: .; J gene: TRBJ2-7; D gene: .; V gene: TRBV7-2; CDR3 DNA: TGTGCCAGCACCCTACTGGGCAGGAGCTACGAGCAGTACTTC; CDR3 protein: CASTLLGRSYEQYF
clone size: few; J gene: TRBJ2-3; D gene: TRBD1; V gene: TRBV24-1; CDR3 DNA: TGTGCCACCAGTGATATTGCCGGGACAGGGGGCGCAGATACGCAGTATTTT; CDR3 protein: CATSDIAGTGGADTQYF
clone size: .; J gene: TRBJ2-4; D gene: .; V gene: TRBV4-3; CDR3 DNA: TGCGCCAGCAGCCAAGATCGGGCGGGTAATGACCCCCAATGGAACATTCAGTACTTC; CDR3 protein: CASSQDRAGNDPQWNIQYF
clone size: .; J gene: TRBJ1-5; D gene: .; V gene: TRBV4-3; CDR3 DNA: TGCGCCAGCAGCCATCGGCAATATAGCAATCAGCCCCAGCATTTT; CDR3 protein: CASSHRQYSNQPQHF
clone size: few; J gene: TRBJ2-3; D gene: TRBD1; V gene: TRBV7-2; CDR3 DNA: TGTGCCAGCAGCTTATTTGGGACAGGGCGCGCAGATACGCAGTATTTT; CDR3 protein: CASSLFGTGRADTQYF
clone size: many; J gene: TRBJ1-2; D gene: .; V gene: TRBV6-5; CDR3 DNA: TGTGCCAGCAGCCGTATCCCGGACCCGCTGTATGGCTACACCTTC; CDR3 protein: CASSRIPDPLYGYTF
clone size: many; J gene: TRBJ2-5; D gene: .; V gene: TRBV5-1; CDR3 DNA: TGCGCCAGCAGCGCAGGGACCGGGGACGAGACCCAGTACTTC; CDR3 protein: CASSAGTGDETQYF
clone size: .; J gene: TRBJ2-7; D gene: .; V gene: TRBV15; CDR3 DNA: TGTGCCACCAGCAGAGACCGCGAGGTCCGAGAGCAGTACTTC; CDR3 protein: CATSRDREVREQYF
clone size: .; J gene: TRBJ2-2; D gene: TRBD1; V gene: TRBV5-5; CDR3 DNA: TGTGCCAGCAGACCCACTTCAGGGGGCGCGTGGACCGGGGAGCTGTTTTTT; CDR3 protein: CASRPTSGGAWTGELFF
clone size: few; J gene: TRBJ2-5; D gene: .; V gene: TRBV7-3; CDR3 DNA: TGTGCCAGCAGCAATACGGGGCCGGAGACCCAGTACTTC; CDR3 protein: CASSNTGPETQYF
clone size: few; J gene: TRBJ2-2; D gene: TRBD1; V gene: TRBV5-1; CDR3 DNA: TGCGCCAGTCATCAGGGGGCAGCGAACACCGGGGAGCTGTTTTTT; CDR3 protein: CASHQGAANTGELFF
clone size: few; J gene: TRBJ1-1; D gene: .; V gene: TRBV20-1; CDR3 DNA: TGCAGTGCTAGACGGCAGAACACTGAAGCTTTCTTT; CDR3 protein: CSARRQNTEAFF